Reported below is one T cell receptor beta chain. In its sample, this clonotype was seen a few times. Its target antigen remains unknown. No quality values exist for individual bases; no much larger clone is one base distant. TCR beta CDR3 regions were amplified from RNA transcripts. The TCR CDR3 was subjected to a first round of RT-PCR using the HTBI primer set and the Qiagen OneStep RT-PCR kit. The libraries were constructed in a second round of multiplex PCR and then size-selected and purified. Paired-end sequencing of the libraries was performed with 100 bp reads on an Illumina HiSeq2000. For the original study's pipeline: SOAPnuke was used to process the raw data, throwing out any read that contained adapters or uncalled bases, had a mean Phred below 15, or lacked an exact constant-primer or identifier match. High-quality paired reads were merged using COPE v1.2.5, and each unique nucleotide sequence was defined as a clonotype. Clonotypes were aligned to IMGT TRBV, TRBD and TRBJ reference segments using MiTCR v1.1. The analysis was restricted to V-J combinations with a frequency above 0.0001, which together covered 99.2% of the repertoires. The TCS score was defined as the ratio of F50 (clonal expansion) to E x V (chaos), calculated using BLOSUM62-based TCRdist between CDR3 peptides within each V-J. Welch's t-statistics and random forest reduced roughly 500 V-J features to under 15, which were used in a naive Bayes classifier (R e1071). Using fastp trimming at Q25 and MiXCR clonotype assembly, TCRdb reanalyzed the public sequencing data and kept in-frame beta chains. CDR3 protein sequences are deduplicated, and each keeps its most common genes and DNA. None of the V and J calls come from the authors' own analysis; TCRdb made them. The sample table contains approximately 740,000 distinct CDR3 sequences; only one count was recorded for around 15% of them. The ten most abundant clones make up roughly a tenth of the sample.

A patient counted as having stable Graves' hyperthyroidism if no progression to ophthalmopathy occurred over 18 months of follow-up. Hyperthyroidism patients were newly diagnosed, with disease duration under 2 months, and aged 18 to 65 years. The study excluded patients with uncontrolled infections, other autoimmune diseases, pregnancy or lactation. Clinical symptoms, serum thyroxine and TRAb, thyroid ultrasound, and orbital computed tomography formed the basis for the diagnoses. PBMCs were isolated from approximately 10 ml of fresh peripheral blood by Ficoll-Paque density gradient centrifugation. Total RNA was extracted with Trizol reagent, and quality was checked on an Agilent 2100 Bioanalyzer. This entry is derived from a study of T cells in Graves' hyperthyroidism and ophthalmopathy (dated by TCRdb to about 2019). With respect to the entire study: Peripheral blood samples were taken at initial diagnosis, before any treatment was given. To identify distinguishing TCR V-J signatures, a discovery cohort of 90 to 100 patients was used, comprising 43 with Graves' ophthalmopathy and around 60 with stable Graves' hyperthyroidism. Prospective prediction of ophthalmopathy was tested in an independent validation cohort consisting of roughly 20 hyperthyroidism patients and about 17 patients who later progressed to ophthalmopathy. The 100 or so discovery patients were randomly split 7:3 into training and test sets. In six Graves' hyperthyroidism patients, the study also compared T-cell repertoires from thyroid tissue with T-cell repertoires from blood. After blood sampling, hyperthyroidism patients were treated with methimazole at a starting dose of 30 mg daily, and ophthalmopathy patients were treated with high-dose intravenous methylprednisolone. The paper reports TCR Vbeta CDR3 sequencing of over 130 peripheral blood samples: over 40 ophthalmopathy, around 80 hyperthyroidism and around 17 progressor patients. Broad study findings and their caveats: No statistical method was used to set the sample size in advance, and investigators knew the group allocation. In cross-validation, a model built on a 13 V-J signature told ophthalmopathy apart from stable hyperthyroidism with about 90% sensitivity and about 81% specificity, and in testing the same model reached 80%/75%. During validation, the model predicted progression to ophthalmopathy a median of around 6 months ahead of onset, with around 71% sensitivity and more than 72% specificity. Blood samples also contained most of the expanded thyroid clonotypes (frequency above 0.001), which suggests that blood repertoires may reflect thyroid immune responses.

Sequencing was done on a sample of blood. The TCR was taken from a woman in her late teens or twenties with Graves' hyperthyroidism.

The base sequence is TGCAGTGCTAAAGCGGGAGGCTCTGCCGAGCAGTACTTC. The translation is CSAKAGGSAEQYF. The sequence is built from TRBV20-1 and TRBJ2-7; 9 middle bases align to TRBD2. The CDR3 contains 13 residues, cysteine and phenylalanine counted. Only CDR3 DNA remains: 39 bases, in frame from the first base. CDR1 DFQATT and CDR2 SNEGSKA were looked up in the germline V gene (reference sequence). Trimming takes 4 bases off V and 6 bases off J; junction bases not matched to a gene: 7.